This note documents a single T cell receptor beta chain sequence. This receptor's antigen is unknown. No base qualities exist here, and no much larger clone lies one base off it. This entry belongs to a study of blood T cell repertoires in COVID-19 (dated by TCRdb to 2020 to 2021). For context, the study as a whole: Samples covering the acute and convalescent phases of COVID-19 were provided by collaborators in the United States, Italy and Spain. The prospective study material was composed of cDNA or gDNA derived from T cells, B-cell-depleted T cells, or PBMCs. Subjects who had been exposed to COVID-19, were actively infected with it, or had recovered from it provided the deeply sampled blood TCRbeta repertoires that made up the dataset. The repertoires were made available in a free public database intended to serve as a resource for research on the immune response to SARS-CoV-2. Samples came from the ongoing ImmuneRACE study (first 160 participants) plus 1,254 subjects from 6 global collaborators. Sample metadata almost always included a de-identified subject ID, COVID-19 status, age in years and sex. Where available, HLA class I and class II types were obtained from metadata supplied by the sample provider rather than from assay-based typing. The paper as a whole reports these results and caveats: Clinical and demographic metadata were provided uncurated, with the amount varying by source and participant.

The germline V gene sets CDR1 to MDHEN and CDR2 to SYDVKM. The CDR3 measures 14 amino acids from cysteine to phenylalanine. The only DNA kept is the CDR3, 42 bases in frame from the first base. V loses 11 bases of germline sequence and J loses 6 bases, and the interval between the two ends is 20 bases. TCRbeta CDR3 regions were amplified from genomic DNA by means of the immunoSEQ Assay, a bias-controlled multiplex PCR. From the authors' description of their analysis: Nucleated cell counts per sample were estimated from amplification of reference gene primers within the assay. Sequence reads were collapsed and filtered to measure the absolute abundance of every unique TCRbeta CDR3 rearrangement. Productive Simpson clonality was computed per sample as the square root of Simpson's diversity index over productive rearrangements. TCRdb re-hosts the immuneACCESS table, in-frame sequences only. Its copies lack some clones; in the studies checked, an unresolved V gene accounts for under half of them, and the cause for the rest is not known. That table gives V, J and clone size, and the DNA gave D and trimming. The sample profile shows about 200,000 clones; more than 70% of them were found once. Of the sample, roughly 20% falls within the top ten clones.

One collaborating source in Seattle enrolled patients during active infection and followed them longitudinally through the course of disease. Each collaborating institution followed its own protocols to collect whole blood in K2EDTA tubes. For TCRbeta analysis, collaborators shipped samples as frozen whole blood, isolated PBMCs, or DNA extracted from either of those sample types. The chain couples TRBV28 to TRBJ1-5, with the D gene not clear enough to name. The clonotype was recovered from a person between 65 and 79 years old with COVID-19, enrolled during active disease. Sequenced input: peripheral blood. CDR3 reads: CAVWGAGVGQPQHF. The sequenced DNA is TGTGCCGTATGGGGTGCCGGGGTGGGTCAGCCCCAGCATTTT.